Listed below are T cell receptor beta chains from one sample, sequenced in a study of blood T cell repertoires in COVID-19. The table came from immunoSEQ multiplex PCR; TCRdb's copy has only in-frame clones and leaves some out. The data hold fewer than 150,000 clones, with approximately 88% observed a single time. The material sequenced was peripheral blood. Receptor source: a woman in her 30s who had recovered from COVID-19. The CDR3 runs from the conserved cysteine through the conserved F or W. The D gene is left open where the match is weak. The size field is filled for only some rows; it gives once, few, many or a size class.

J gene | D gene | clone size | V gene | CDR3 protein | CDR3 DNA
TRBJ2-4 | . | . | TRBV28 | CASSSGTSLAKNIQYF | TGTGCCAGCAGTTCGGGGACAAGCCTAGCCAAAAACATTCAGTACTTC
TRBJ1-5 | TRBD1 | few | TRBV7-3 | CASSKDQGEPQHF | TGTGCCAGCAGCAAAGATCAGGGGGAGCCCCAGCATTTT
TRBJ1-1 | . | . | TRBV5-5 | CASSVRGAEAFF | TGTGCCAGCAGCGTCAGGGGTGCCGAAGCTTTCTTT
TRBJ2-2 | . | . | TRBV20-1 | CSASQRTGELFF | TGCAGTGCTAGTCAGAGGACCGGGGAGCTGTTTTTT
TRBJ1-6 | TRBD1 | . | TRBV9 | CASSARRTGGGLDNSPLHF | TGTGCCAGCAGCGCCCGAAGGACAGGGGGCGGTTTGGATAATTCACCCCTCCACTTT
TRBJ2-7 | . | . | TRBV28 | CASSLYEQYF | TGTGCCAGCAGTCTCTACGAGCAGTACTTC
TRBJ1-2 | TRBD1 | once | TRBV14 | CASSHDRGANYGYTF | TGTGCCAGCAGCCATGACAGGGGAGCTAACTATGGCTACACCTTC
TRBJ2-1 | . | . | TRBV19 | CASSIGQGPYNEQFF | TGTGCCAGTAGTATAGGGCAGGGCCCGTACAATGAGCAGTTCTTC
TRBJ1-5 | . | . | TRBV10-3 | CAIKAGLNQPQHF | TGTGCCATCAAGGCAGGGTTAAATCAGCCCCAGCATTTT
TRBJ1-2 | . | . | TRBV6-5 | CASSLDRPANYGYTF | TGTGCCAGCAGTCTCGACAGGCCCGCTAACTATGGCTACACCTTC
TRBJ1-5 | . | once | TRBV10-2 | CASSDPGSNQPQHF | TGCGCCAGCAGTGACCCGGGTAGCAATCAGCCCCAGCATTTT
TRBJ1-2 | . | once | TRBV11-2 | CASSYTQGWVNYGYTF | TGTGCCAGCAGTTATACCCAGGGATGGGTTAACTATGGCTACACCTTC
TRBJ2-2 | TRBD1 | . | TRBV2 | CASLKGQGNTGELFF | TGTGCCAGTTTGAAGGGACAGGGTAATACCGGGGAGCTGTTTTTT
TRBJ2-5 | . | . | TRBV3-1/TRBV3-2 | CASSQVGRGYQETQYF | TGTGCCAGCAGCCAAGTGGGGAGAGGGTACCAAGAGACCCAGTACTTC
TRBJ2-1 | . | once | TRBV6-1 | CASSESNEQFF | TGTGCCAGCAGTGAGTCGAATGAGCAGTTCTTC
TRBJ2-1 | . | . | TRBV5-1 | CASSPPLSSYNEQFF | TGCGCCAGCAGCCCACCACTGAGCTCCTACAATGAGCAGTTCTTC
TRBJ2-1 | . | . | TRBV7-3 | CASSFRQGGNEQFF | TGTGCCAGCAGCTTTCGCCAGGGGGGCAATGAGCAGTTCTTC
TRBJ2-1 | . | . | TRBV9 | CASSVEVWGRGEYNEQFF | TGTGCCAGCAGCGTAGAGGTATGGGGCAGGGGAGAATACAATGAGCAGTTCTTC
TRBJ1-3 | . | . | TRBV6-1 | CASSDWSTPENTIYF | TGTGCCAGCAGTGATTGGTCGACTCCCGAAAACACCATATATTTT
TRBJ1-1 | TRBD1 | . | TRBV19 | CASSISLGTVNTEAFF | TGTGCCAGTAGTATTTCCCTCGGGACAGTGAACACTGAAGCTTTCTTT
TRBJ1-1 | TRBD1 | . | TRBV12-5 | CASGLMTGVNTEAFF | TGTGCTAGTGGTTTGATGACAGGGGTGAACACTGAAGCTTTCTTT
TRBJ2-1 | TRBD2 | . | TRBV12-3/TRBV12-4 | CASSLASGTEQFF | TGTGCCAGCAGTTTGGCTAGCGGGACCGAGCAGTTCTTC
TRBJ2-1 | TRBD2 | . | TRBV12-3/TRBV12-4 | CASSLVSGTASFF | TGTGCCAGCAGTTTAGTGAGCGGGACCGCGTCGTTCTTC
TRBJ2-3 | . | . | TRBV7-8 | CASSFERTDLTDTQYF | TGTGCCAGCAGCTTTGAGCGAACCGACCTCACAGATACGCAGTATTTT
TRBJ2-7 | . | . | TRBV7-8 | CASSLVGRELQFVEQYF | TGTGCCAGCAGCTTAGTTGGCAGGGAACTTCAATTCGTCGAGCAGTACTTC
TRBJ2-5 | . | . | TRBV7-7 | CASSPLKATSLLDF | TGTGCTAGCAGCCCCCTAAAGGCTACTAGTCTCCTAGACTTC
TRBJ1-1 | . | . | TRBV19 | CASSSDYNTEAFF | TGTGCCAGTAGCTCAGACTACAACACTGAAGCTTTCTTT
TRBJ2-1 | . | . | TRBV2 | CASTVYNEQFF | TGTGCCAGCACAGTCTACAATGAGCAGTTCTTC
TRBJ1-5 | . | . | TRBV18 | CASSPTQGAISNQPQHF | TGTGCCAGCTCACCCACACAGGGTGCGATCAGCAATCAGCCCCAGCATTTT
TRBJ1-5 | . | once | TRBV19 | CASSTTVSGPQHF | TGTGCCAGTAGCACTACGGTTTCTGGGCCCCAGCATTTT
TRBJ2-2 | TRBD2 | . | TRBV27 | CASSLSSGKSTGELFF | TGTGCCAGCAGTTTGTCTAGCGGGAAATCCACCGGGGAGCTGTTTTTT
TRBJ2-4 | . | . | TRBV10-3 | CAISESRGSLAKNIQYF | TGTGCCATCAGTGAGTCCCGGGGGTCTTTGGCCAAAAACATTCAGTACTTC
TRBJ1-4 | . | . | TRBV7-8 | CASSLAGQPSNEKLFF | TGTGCCAGCAGCTTAGCCGGACAGCCTTCTAATGAAAAACTGTTTTTT
TRBJ1-5 | . | . | TRBV27 | CASSSTSGGQPQHF | TGTGCCAGCAGTTCCACTTCGGGGGGTCAGCCCCAGCATTTT
TRBJ2-3 | . | . | TRBV3-1/TRBV3-2 | CASSPFLADTQYF | TGTGCCAGCAGCCCGTTCCTAGCAGATACGCAGTATTTT
TRBJ2-3 | . | . | TRBV5-6 | CASSLRLGPGLLLFDTQYF | TGTGCCAGCAGCTTAAGACTGGGGCCCGGGTTACTTCTTTTTGATACGCAGTATTTT
TRBJ1-6 | . | . | TRBV10-3 | CAISEAGVNSPLHF | TGTGCCATCAGTGAGGCAGGGGTAAATTCACCCCTCCACTTT
TRBJ1-5 | . | . | TRBV4-2 | CASSQDRARGNQPQHF | TGTGCCAGCAGCCAAGATCGTGCACGAGGCAATCAGCCCCAGCATTTT
TRBJ2-7 | TRBD2 | . | TRBV25-1 | CASSETDQRGPFYGQYF | TGTGCCAGCAGTGAAACCGATCAGCGGGGGCCGTTTTACGGGCAGTACTTC
TRBJ2-7 | TRBD1 | . | TRBV16 | CASSQGTGGYEQYF | TGTGCCAGCAGCCAAGGGACAGGGGGCTACGAGCAGTACTTC
TRBJ2-5 | TRBD2 | . | TRBV5-1 | CASSLSLAGASKETQYF | TGCGCCAGCAGCTTGTCGCTAGCGGGGGCAAGTAAAGAGACCCAGTACTTC
TRBJ2-1 | . | once | TRBV9 | CASSEGSGPNEQFF | TGTGCCAGCAGCGAGGGTAGCGGCCCCAATGAGCAGTTCTTC
TRBJ2-3 | TRBD2 | . | TRBV9 | CASSVRLAGETDTQYF | TGTGCCAGCAGCGTTCGTCTAGCGGGGGAGACAGATACGCAGTATTTT
TRBJ2-7 | TRBD2 | . | TRBV15 | CATSRSLRGRALHYEQYF | TGTGCCACCAGCAGATCCCTCCGCGGGAGGGCCCTCCACTACGAGCAGTACTTC
TRBJ1-5 | . | . | TRBV12-2 | CASRLFNNAPNQPQHF | TGTGCAAGTCGCTTATTTAACAATGCTCCTAATCAGCCCCAGCATTTT
TRBJ1-4 | . | once | TRBV27 | CASSLGLGGVVEKLFF | TGTGCCAGCAGTTTAGGTCTCGGGGGGGTCGTTGAAAAACTGTTTTTT
TRBJ2-2 | TRBD1 | . | TRBV7-8 | CASFLPGTANTGELFF | TGTGCCAGCTTCCTCCCCGGGACAGCGAACACCGGGGAGCTGTTTTTT
TRBJ1-4 | . | . | TRBV6-5 | CASSYSMAAANEKLFF | TGTGCCAGCAGTTACTCGATGGCCGCAGCTAATGAAAAACTGTTTTTT
TRBJ2-7 | TRBD1 | . | TRBV11-3 | CASSPYRGTYEQYF | TGTGCCAGCAGCCCCTACAGGGGTACTTACGAGCAGTACTTC
TRBJ1-2 | . | . | TRBV6-1 | CASSEVPGNYGYTF | TGTGCCAGCAGTGAAGTTCCGGGGAACTATGGCTACACCTTC